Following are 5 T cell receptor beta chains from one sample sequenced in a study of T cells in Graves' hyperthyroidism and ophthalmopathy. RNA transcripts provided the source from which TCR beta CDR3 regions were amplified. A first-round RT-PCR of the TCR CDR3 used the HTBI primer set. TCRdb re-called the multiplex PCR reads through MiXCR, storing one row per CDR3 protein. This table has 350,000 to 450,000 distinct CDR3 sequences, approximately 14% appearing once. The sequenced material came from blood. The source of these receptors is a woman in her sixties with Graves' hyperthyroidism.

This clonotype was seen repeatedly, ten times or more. The CDR3 coding sequence is TGTGCCAGCACCAACGGGGGTTCACCCCTCCACTTT. Its translation: CASTNGGSPLHF. The chain links TRBV3-1 to TRBJ1-6, with D possibly matching TRBD1 (5 bases). V lost 7 bases and J 9 bases, leaving 10 bases between the germline ends. The CDR3 is 12 amino acids. The germline V gene encodes CDR1 LGHDT and CDR2 YNNKEL (reference sequence).

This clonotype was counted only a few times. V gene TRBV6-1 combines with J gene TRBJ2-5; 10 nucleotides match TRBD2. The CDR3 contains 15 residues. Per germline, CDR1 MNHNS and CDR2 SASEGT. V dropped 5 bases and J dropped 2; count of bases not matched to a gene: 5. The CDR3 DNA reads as TGTGCCAGCAGTCAGGGGACTAGCGCGCAAGAGACCCAGTACTTC. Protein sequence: CASSQGTSAQETQYF.

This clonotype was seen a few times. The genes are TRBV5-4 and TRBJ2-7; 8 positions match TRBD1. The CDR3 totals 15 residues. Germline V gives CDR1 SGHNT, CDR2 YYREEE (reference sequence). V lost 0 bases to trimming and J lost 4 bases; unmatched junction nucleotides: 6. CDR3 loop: CASSLDATGAYEQYF. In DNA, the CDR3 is TGTGCCAGCAGCTTGGATGCGACAGGGGCTTACGAGCAGTACTTC.

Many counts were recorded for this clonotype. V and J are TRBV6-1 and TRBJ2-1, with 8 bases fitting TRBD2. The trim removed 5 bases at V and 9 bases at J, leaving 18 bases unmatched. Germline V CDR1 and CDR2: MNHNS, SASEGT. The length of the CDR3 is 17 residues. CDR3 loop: CASSLRTSPTVVGEQFF. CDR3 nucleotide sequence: TGTGCCAGCAGTCTTCGGACTAGCCCGACGGTGGTCGGTGAGCAGTTCTTC.

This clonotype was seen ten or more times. CDR3 DNA: TGTGCCAGCAGTTTACATCTAGCGGGGGCCTACGAGCAGTACTTC. It specifies CASSLHLAGAYEQYF. The V gene is TRBV27, the J gene TRBJ2-7, with 10 bases that match TRBD2. Germline loops: CDR1 MNHEY, CDR2 SMNVEV (reference sequence). The CDR3 runs 15 residues. V was clipped by 2 bases and J by 2 bases; unmatched bases: 3.